This is a list of T cell receptor beta chains from one sample in a study of identical twins. TCRdb re-derived calls from the 5' RACE reads in MiXCR, one entry per CDR3 protein. This sample yields approximately 300,000 distinct CDR3 sequences, of which 8% to 9.5% are seen a single time; roughly 6.4% belongs to the top ten. The same specimen was also included in a second study, on yellow fever vaccine responses in identical twins.

The specimen was CD8+ T cells sorted from blood. These receptors were collected from a woman under 30 in good health. CDR3s include the opening cysteine and the closing phenylalanine or tryptophan. A D gene is named only where the DNA matches it firmly. Clone size is given for some rows only: seen once, a few or many times, or a class if the clone is expanded.

J gene | V gene | D gene | clone size | CDR3 DNA | CDR3 protein
TRBJ2-1 | TRBV20-1 | TRBD2 | few | TGCAGTGCTAGGGCTAGCGGGAACTCCTACAATGAGCAGTTCTTC | CSARASGNSYNEQFF
TRBJ1-5 | TRBV4-3 | TRBD1 | - | TGCGCCAGCAGCCAAGATAGGAGGGACAGTGATCAGCCCCAGCATTTT | CASSQDRRDSDQPQHF
TRBJ2-6 | TRBV20-1 | - | few | TGCAGTGCTAGAGAGGGAGACAGGTTCCGCTCTGGGGCCAACGTCCTGACTTTC | CSAREGDRFRSGANVLTF
TRBJ2-7 | TRBV10-3 | - | - | TGTGCCATCAGTGATACTCTCTCCTACGAGCAGTACTTC | CAISDTLSYEQYF
TRBJ1-1 | TRBV7-6 | TRBD1 | - | TGTGCCAGCAGGCCTTCCGGGACAGGCTCAGAAGCTTTCTTT | CASRPSGTGSEAFF
TRBJ1-5 | TRBV5-1 | - | few | TGCGCCAGCAGCTTGGTGAGCCGGACAGAAAGGGGCAATCAGCCCCAGCATTTT | CASSLVSRTERGNQPQHF
TRBJ2-7 | TRBV4-3 | TRBD2 | - | TGCGCCAGCAGCCAGTTAGCGGGAGTCGAGCAGTACTTC | CASSQLAGVEQYF
TRBJ2-1 | TRBV29-1 | TRBD2 | few | TGCAGCGTTGTGGGACTAGCGGGTAGTTACACCTACAATGAGCAGTTCTTC | CSVVGLAGSYTYNEQFF
TRBJ2-1 | TRBV4-1 | TRBD2 | many | TGCGCCAGCAGCCAAGAGAAGTTAGCGGGAGTTGGAATGAATGAGCAGTTCTTC | CASSQEKLAGVGMNEQFF
TRBJ2-1 | TRBV11-1 | TRBD2 | few | TGTGCCAGCAGCTTAGCCGCTAGCGGGGGGGATCTCCCTGATGAGCAGTTCTTC | CASSLAASGGDLPDEQFF
TRBJ2-3 | TRBV12-3/TRBV12-4 | - | many | TGTGCCAGTTTGATCGGAATGAGAAGCACAGATACGCAGTATTTT | CASLIGMRSTDTQYF
TRBJ2-7 | TRBV28 | TRBD2 | - | TGTGCCAGCAGCTCAGGGAGGGCTGGCTCCTACGAGCAGTACTTC | CASSSGRAGSYEQYF
TRBJ2-5 | TRBV6-2/TRBV6-3 | - | - | TGTGCCAGCAGTTACATGATAGCGGCACAAGAGACCCAGTACTTC | CASSYMIAAQETQYF
TRBJ2-3 | TRBV12-3/TRBV12-4 | TRBD2 | few | TGTGCCAGCAGCAAGACTAGCGGGAGGCCAGATACGCAGTATTTT | CASSKTSGRPDTQYF
TRBJ2-1 | TRBV11-2 | - | - | TGTGCCAGCAGCTACGGACCTCGGATTGAGCAGTTCTTC | CASSYGPRIEQFF
TRBJ2-2 | TRBV7-8 | TRBD1 | many | TGTGCCAGCAGCTTGTCCGGGACAGTGAACACCGGGGAGCTGTTTTTT | CASSLSGTVNTGELFF
TRBJ1-2 | TRBV4-1 | TRBD1 | many | TGCGCCAGCAGCCACGTGGGACAGGGGCCTGGCTACACCTTC | CASSHVGQGPGYTF
TRBJ2-5 | TRBV15 | - | many | TGTGCCACAGGTGGGAGATCTGAGACCCAGTACTTC | CATGGRSETQYF
TRBJ2-7 | TRBV15 | - | many | TGTGCCACCAGCAGAGGGGAATGGACCTTAAACAGGTCCTACGAGCAGTACTTC | CATSRGEWTLNRSYEQYF
TRBJ2-1 | TRBV12-3/TRBV12-4 | - | many | TGTGCCAGCAGTAAATATCTCTTTGAGCAGTTCTTC | CASSKYLFEQFF
TRBJ2-6 | TRBV6-5 | - | - | TGTGCCAGCAGTTACGAAAACGGACACGATTACTCTGGGGCCAACGTCCTGACTTTC | CASSYENGHDYSGANVLTF
TRBJ2-1 | TRBV12-3/TRBV12-4 | - | few | TGTGCCAGCAGTTTAGTTCCCAGGAATGAGCAGTTCTTC | CASSLVPRNEQFF
TRBJ2-7 | TRBV2 | TRBD2 | - | TGTGCCAGCACCCTACTAGCGGACTTTATGGAGCAGTACTTC | CASTLLADFMEQYF
TRBJ2-1 | TRBV7-9 | - | many | TGTGCCAGCAGCTTAGTCTTAGGGGAGATGGCAAATGAGCAGTTCTTC | CASSLVLGEMANEQFF
TRBJ2-1 | TRBV7-7 | TRBD1 | many | TGTGCTAGCAGCTTTACCCGGGACAGTGCAACACTAGGCGATTTGTTCTTC | CASSFTRDSATLGDLFF
TRBJ2-1 | TRBV4-3 | - | many | TGCGCCACAGCCAGGTCCTTGGGGAGCAATGAGCAGTTCTTC | CATARSLGSNEQFF
TRBJ2-1 | TRBV11-2 | - | many | TGTGCCAGCACCCCCCCTGCGTGGGAGAGCTACAATGAGCAGTTCTTC | CASTPPAWESYNEQFF
TRBJ2-5 | TRBV6-2/TRBV6-3 | TRBD2 | many | TGTGCCAGCATCCACGGGGGACTACACAAAGAGACCCAGTACTTC | CASIHGGLHKETQYF
TRBJ2-1 | TRBV3-1 | TRBD2 | - | TGTGCCACCTGCCAAACTAGCGGGGCCTACAATGAGCAGTTCTTC | CATCQTSGAYNEQFF
TRBJ2-6 | TRBV12-3/TRBV12-4 | TRBD1 | - | TGTGCCAGCGGAGTCGCAGGGGGCTCTGGGGCCAACGTCCTGACTTTC | CASGVAGGSGANVLTF
TRBJ2-3 | TRBV6-5 | TRBD2 | once | TGTGCCAGCAGTTACTCGACTAGCGGGGCTAGCACAGATACGCAGTATTTT | CASSYSTSGASTDTQYF
TRBJ2-7 | TRBV27 | TRBD2 | few | TGTGCCAGCAGTTTGATCGGGGGGGCTCCGGACGACGAGCAGTACTTC | CASSLIGGAPDDEQYF
TRBJ1-2 | TRBV4-1 | TRBD1 | - | TGCGCCAGCAGCCAAGGACAGACAGGGGCCTATGGCTACACCTTC | CASSQGQTGAYGYTF
TRBJ2-3 | TRBV9 | TRBD2 | - | TGTGCCAGCAACAACGGGGGGGAAGGGTTCACAGATACGCAGTATTTT | CASNNGGEGFTDTQYF
TRBJ2-7 | TRBV5-1 | TRBD2 | few | TGCGCCAGCAGCGCGGACCCAGGGAGGGCCCGGAGGGGCGAGCAGTACTTC | CASSADPGRARRGEQYF
TRBJ1-2 | TRBV5-1 | TRBD1 | many | TGCGCCAGCAACGAAAACCCATGGCAGGGGGCGAAGGATGGCTACACCTTC | CASNENPWQGAKDGYTF
TRBJ2-7 | TRBV24-1 | - | few | TGTGCCACCAGTGAGGGGCCCTACGAGCAGTACTTC | CATSEGPYEQYF